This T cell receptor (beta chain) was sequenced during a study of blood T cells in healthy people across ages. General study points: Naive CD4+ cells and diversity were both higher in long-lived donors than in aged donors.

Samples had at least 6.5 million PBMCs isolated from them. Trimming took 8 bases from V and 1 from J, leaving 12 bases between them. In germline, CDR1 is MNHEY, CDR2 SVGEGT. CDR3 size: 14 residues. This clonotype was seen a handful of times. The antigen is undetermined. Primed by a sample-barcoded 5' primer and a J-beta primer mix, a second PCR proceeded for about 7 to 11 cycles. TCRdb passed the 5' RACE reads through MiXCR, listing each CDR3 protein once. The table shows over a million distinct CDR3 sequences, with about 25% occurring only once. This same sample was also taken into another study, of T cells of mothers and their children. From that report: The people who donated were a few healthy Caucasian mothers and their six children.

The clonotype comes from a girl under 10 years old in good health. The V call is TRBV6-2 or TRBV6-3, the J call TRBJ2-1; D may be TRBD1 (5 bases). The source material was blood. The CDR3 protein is CASELGVSYNEQFF. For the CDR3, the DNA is TGTGCCAGCGAGTTAGGGGTTTCCTACAATGAGCAGTTCTTC.